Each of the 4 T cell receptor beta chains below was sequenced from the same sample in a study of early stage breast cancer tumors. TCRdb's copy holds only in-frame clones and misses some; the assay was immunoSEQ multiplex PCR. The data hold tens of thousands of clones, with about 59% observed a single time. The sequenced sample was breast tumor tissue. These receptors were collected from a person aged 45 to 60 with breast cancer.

CDR3 region: CASSPLNLAGNYNEQFF. The CDR3 DNA follows: TGCGCCAGCAGTCCGCTTAATTTGGCGGGTAATTACAATGAGCAGTTCTTC. The chain recombines TRBV23-1 with TRBJ2-1; D might be TRBD2 (5 bases). TRBV23-1 is recorded as an ORF, its role being uncertain. V gave up 4 bases and J gave up 4 bases, with 20 bases separating them. CDR3 length equals 17 residues.

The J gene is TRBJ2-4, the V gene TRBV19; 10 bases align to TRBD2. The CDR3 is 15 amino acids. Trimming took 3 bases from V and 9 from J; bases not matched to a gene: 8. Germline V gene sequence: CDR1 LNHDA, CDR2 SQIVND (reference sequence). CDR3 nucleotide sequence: TGTGCCAGTAGTATCAAAAAGCGGGAGGGGGCCATTCAGTACTTC. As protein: CASSIKKREGAIQYF.

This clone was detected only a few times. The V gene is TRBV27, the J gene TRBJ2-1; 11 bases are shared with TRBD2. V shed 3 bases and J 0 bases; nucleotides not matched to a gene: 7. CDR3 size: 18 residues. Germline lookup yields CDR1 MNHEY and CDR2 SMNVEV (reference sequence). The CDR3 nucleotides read TGTGCCAGCAGTTTGTTGACTAGCGGGACTGGCTCCTACAATGAGCAGTTCTTC. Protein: CASSLLTSGTGSYNEQFF.

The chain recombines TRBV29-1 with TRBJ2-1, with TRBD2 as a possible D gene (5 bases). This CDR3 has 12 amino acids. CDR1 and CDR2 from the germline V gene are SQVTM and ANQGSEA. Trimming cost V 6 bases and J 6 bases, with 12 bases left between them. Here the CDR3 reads CSVLGLINEQFF. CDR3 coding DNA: TGCAGCGTCCTAGGACTGATCAATGAGCAGTTCTTC.